This T cell receptor beta chain stems from a study of Graves' ophthalmopathy and Graves' hyperthyroidism. Study outcomes and limitations: The model achieved 70.59% sensitivity and roughly 72% specificity for ophthalmopathy progression.

RNA served as the template for amplifying TCR beta CDR3 regions. Investigators did first-round RT-PCR with HTBI primers, then second-round multiplex PCR. TCRdb independently ran MiXCR on the multiplex PCR reads; one entry per CDR3 protein. The sample has some 200,000 distinct CDR3 sequences; less than 30% are singletons. Those donors who had ophthalmopathy presented with moderate-to-severe activity, a CAS of ≥3, a NOSPECS of ≥4 and a duration under 3 months. This CDR3 spans 13 amino acids. V lost 10 bases and J lost 0; bases outside the gene matches: 5. A word on this clonotype: The antigen is not known.

The specimen was peripheral blood. This sequence was found in a middle-aged man with Graves' ophthalmopathy. The chain recombines TRBV12-3 or TRBV12-4 with TRBJ1-1, with 7 bases fitting TRBD1. In nucleotides, the CDR3 is TGTGCCACCGGACAGGAGATGAACACTGAAGCTTTCTTT. Translated: CATGQEMNTEAFF.